This T cell receptor beta chain was retrieved from a study of cytomegalovirus exposure and HLA in healthy donors. Trimming removed 5 bases from V and 2 bases from J; junction bases left unmatched: 3. The CDR3 sequence is 15 residues long. Germline V gives CDR1 SGHAT, CDR2 FQNNGV. The PCR made use of 60 Vbeta and 13 Jbeta primers. Original handling: The count from a later analysis was tens of millions of unique TCR beta chains, 9 million to 12 million of them shared. Sequencing used immunoSEQ multiplex PCR; TCRdb keeps in-frame clones, though not all of them. V, J and clone size were drawn from that table, and D and trimming were deduced from the DNA. The sample records 65,000 to 90,000 clones, roughly 85% being singletons. In regard to this clone: Its target is not known.

Study-wide findings and caveats: Cytomegalovirus status, reportedly, was diagnosed with high specificity and sensitivity by the classifier. TRBV6-2, TRBV6-3 and other indistinguishable V segments were excluded. Cytomegalovirus association was assigned to about 150 TCR beta chains.

The chain is built from TRBV11-2 and TRBJ2-2; TRBD1 aligns across 9 bases. The clonotype originates from a young man in good health and CMV-seronegative. The specimen was PBMCs. The CDR3 DNA reads TGTGCCAGCAGCCCGGACAGGGGCAACACCGGGGAGCTGTTTTTT. Its protein is CASSPDRGNTGELFF. Full variable domain (outside the CDR3, taken from reference TRBV11-2 and TRBJ2-2): EAGVAQSPRYKIIEKRQSVAFWCNPISGHATLYWYQQILGQGPKLLIQFQNNGVVDDSQLPKDRFSAERLKGVDSTLKIQPAKLEDSAVYLCASSPDRGNTGELFFGEGSRLTVL.